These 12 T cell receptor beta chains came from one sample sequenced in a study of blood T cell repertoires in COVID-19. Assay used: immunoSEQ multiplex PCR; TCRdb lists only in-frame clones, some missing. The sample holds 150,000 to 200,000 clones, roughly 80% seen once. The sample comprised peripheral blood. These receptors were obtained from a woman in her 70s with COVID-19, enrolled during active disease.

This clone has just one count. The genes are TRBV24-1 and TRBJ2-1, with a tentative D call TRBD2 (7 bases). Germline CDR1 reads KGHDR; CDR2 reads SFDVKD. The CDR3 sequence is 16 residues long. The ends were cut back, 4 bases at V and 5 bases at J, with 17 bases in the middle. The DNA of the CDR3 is TGTGCCACCAGTGACCCGGAGGCGGGGGCCCACAATGAGCAGTTCTTC. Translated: CATSDPEAGAHNEQFF.

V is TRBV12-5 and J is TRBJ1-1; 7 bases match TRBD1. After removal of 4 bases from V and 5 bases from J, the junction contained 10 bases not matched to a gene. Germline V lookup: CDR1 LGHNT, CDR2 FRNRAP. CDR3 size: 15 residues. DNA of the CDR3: TGTGCTAGTGGTTCGTCGAGGGGGCTGGCGACTGAAGCTTTCTTT. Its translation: CASGSSRGLATEAFF.

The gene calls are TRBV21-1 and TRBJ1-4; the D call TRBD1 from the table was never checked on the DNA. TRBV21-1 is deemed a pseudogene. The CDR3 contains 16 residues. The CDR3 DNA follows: TGTGCCAGCAGCAAAGGCCGCGAAAACAGGGGGCAAAAACTGTTTTTT. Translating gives CASSKGRENRGQKLFF.

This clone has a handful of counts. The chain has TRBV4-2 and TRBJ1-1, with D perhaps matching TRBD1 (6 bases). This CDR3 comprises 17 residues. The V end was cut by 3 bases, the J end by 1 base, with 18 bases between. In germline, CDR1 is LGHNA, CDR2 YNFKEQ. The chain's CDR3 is CASSHPTSRGQNTEAFF. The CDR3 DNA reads TGTGCCAGCAGCCACCCCACGAGCAGGGGACAGAACACTGAAGCTTTCTTT.

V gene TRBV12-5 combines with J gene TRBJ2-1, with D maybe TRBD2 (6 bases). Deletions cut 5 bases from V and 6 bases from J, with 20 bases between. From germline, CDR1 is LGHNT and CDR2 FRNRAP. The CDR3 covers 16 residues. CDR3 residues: CASGPDTSGLFNEQFF. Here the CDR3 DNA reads TGTGCTAGTGGTCCAGATACCTCGGGACTTTTCAATGAGCAGTTCTTC. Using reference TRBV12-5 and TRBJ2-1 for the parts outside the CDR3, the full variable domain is DARVTQTPRHKVTEMGQEVTMRCQPILGHNTVFWYRQTMMQGLELLAYFRNRAPLDDSGMPKDRFSAEMPDATLATLKIQPSEPRDSAVYFCASGPDTSGLFNEQFFGPGTRLTVL.

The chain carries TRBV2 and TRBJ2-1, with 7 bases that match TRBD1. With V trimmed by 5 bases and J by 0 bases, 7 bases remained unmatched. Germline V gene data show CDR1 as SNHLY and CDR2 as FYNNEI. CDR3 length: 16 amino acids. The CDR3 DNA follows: TGTGCCAGCAGTAACCGGGACAGAGGCTCCTACAATGAGCAGTTCTTC. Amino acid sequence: CASSNRDRGSYNEQFF.

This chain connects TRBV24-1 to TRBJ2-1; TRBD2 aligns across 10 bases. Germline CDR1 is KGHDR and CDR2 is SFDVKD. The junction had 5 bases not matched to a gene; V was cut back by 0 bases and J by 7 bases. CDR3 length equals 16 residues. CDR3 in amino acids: CATSDLYASGSNEQFF. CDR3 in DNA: TGTGCCACCAGTGATTTGTACGCTAGCGGGAGTAATGAGCAGTTCTTC.

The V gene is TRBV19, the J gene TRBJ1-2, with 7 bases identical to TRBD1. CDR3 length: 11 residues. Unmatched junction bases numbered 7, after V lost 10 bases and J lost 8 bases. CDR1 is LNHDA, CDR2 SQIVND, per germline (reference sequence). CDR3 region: CATRQGAGYTF. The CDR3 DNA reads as TGTGCCACCAGACAGGGTGCAGGCTACACCTTC.

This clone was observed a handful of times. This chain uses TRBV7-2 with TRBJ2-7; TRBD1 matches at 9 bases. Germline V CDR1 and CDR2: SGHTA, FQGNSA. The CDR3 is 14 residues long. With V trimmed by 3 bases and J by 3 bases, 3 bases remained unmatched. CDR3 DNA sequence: TGTGCCAGCAGCTTGGGGGGACAGGGCTACGAGCAGTACTTC. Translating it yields CASSLGGQGYEQYF. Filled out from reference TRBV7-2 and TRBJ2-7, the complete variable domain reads GAGVSQSPSNKVTEKGKDVELRCDPISGHTALYWYRQSLGQGLEFLIYFQGNSAPDKSGLPSDRFSAERTGGSVSTLTIQRTQQEDSAVYLCASSLGGQGYEQYFGPGTRLTVT.

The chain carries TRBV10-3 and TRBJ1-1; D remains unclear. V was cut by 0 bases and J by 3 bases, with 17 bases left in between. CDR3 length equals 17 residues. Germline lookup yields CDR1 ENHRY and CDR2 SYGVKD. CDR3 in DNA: TGTGCCATCAGTGAGTCGCTAGGATCGTCACTTTACACTGAAGCTTTCTTT. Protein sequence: CAISESLGSSLYTEAFF.

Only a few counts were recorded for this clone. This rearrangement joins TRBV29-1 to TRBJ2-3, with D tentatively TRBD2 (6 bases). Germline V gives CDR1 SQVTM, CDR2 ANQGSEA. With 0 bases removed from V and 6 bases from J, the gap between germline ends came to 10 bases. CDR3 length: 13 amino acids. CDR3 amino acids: CSVEEGGRDTQYF. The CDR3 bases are TGCAGCGTTGAAGAGGGAGGTCGGGATACGCAGTATTTT.

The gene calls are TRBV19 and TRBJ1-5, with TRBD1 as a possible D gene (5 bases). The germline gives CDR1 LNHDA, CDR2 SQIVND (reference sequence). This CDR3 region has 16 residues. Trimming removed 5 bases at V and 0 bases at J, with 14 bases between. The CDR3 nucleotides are TGTGCCAGTAGTCCCCGGACATATTATAGCAATCAGCCCCAGCATTTT. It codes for CASSPRTYYSNQPQHF. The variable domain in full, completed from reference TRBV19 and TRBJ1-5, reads DGGITQSPKYLFRKEGQNVTLSCEQNLNHDAMYWYRQDPGQGLRLIYYSQIVNDFQKGDIAEGYSVSREKKESFPLTVTSAQKNPTAFYLCASSPRTYYSNQPQHFGDGTRLSIL.